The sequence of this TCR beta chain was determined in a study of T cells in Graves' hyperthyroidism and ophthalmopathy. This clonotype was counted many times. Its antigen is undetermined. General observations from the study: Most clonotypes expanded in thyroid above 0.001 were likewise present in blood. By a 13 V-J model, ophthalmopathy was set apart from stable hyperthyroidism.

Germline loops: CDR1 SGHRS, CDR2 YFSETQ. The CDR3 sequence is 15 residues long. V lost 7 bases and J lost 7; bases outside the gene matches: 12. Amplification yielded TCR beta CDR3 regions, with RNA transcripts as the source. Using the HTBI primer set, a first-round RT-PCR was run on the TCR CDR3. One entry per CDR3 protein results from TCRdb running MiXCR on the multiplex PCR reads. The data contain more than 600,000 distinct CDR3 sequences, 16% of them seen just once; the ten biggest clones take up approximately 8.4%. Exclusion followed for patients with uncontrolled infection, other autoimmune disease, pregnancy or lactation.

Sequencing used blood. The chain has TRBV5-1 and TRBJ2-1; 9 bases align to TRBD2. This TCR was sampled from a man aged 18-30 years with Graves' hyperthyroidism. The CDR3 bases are TGCGCCAGCCGAAAGATAGCGGGAGTCGGGAATGAGCAGTTCTTC. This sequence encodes CASRKIAGVGNEQFF.